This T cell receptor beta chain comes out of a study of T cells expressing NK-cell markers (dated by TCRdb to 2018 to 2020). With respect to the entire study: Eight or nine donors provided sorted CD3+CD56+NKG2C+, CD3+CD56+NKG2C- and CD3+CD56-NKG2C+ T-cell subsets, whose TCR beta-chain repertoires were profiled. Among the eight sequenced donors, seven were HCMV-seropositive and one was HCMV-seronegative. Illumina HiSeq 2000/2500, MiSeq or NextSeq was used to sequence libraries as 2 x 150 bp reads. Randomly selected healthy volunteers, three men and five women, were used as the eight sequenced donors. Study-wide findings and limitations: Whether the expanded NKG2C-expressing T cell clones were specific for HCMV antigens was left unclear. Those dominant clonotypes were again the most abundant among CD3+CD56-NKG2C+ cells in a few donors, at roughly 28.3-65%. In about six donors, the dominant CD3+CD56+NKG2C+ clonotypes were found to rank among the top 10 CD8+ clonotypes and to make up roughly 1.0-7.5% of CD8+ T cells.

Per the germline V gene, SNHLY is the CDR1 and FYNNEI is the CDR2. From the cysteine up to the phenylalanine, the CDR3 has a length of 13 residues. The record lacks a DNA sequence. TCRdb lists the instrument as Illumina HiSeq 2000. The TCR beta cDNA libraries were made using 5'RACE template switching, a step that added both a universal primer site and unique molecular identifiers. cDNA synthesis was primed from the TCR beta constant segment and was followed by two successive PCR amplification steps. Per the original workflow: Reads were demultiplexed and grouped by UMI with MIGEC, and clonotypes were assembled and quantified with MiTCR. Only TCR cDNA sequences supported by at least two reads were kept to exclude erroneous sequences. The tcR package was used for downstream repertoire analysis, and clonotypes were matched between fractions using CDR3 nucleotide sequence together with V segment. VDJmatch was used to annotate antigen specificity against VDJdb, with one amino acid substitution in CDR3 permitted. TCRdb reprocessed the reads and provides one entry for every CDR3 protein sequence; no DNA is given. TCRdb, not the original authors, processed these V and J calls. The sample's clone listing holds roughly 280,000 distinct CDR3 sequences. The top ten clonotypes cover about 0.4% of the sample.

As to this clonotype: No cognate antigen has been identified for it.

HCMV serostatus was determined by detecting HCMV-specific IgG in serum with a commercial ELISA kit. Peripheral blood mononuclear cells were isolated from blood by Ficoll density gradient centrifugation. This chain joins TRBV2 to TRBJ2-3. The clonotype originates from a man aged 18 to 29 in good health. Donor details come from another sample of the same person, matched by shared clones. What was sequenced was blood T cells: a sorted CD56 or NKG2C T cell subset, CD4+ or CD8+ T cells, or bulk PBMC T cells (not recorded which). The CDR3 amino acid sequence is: CASSEGITDTQYF. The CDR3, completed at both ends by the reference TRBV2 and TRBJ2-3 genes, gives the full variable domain EPEVTQTPSHQVTQMGQEVILRCVPISNHLYFYWYRQILGQKVEFLVSFYNNEISEKSEIFDDQFSVERPDGSNFTLKIRSTKLEDSAMYFCASSEGITDTQYFGPGTRLTVL.